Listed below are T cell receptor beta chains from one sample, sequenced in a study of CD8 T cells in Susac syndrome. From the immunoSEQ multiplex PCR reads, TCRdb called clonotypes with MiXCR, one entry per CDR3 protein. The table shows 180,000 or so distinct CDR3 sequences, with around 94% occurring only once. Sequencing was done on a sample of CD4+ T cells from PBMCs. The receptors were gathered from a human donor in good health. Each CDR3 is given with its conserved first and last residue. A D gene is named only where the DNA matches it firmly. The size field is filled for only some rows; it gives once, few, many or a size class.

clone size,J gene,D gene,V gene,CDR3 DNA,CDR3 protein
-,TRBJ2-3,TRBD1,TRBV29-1,TGCAGCCTGCAGGGGGCAAAAGATACGCAGTATTTT,CSLQGAKDTQYF
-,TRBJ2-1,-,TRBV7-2,TGTGCCAGCAGCCTGGGGGATGGATCCTACAATGAGCAGTTCTTC,CASSLGDGSYNEQFF
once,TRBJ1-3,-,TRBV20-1,TGCAGTGCGCCGGTGGGAAACACCATATATTTT,CSAPVGNTIYF
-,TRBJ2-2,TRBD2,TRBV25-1,TGTGCCAGCGGATGGACTAGCGCGAACACCGGGGAGCTGTTTTTT,CASGWTSANTGELFF
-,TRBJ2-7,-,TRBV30,TGTGCCTGGAGTGTGGACAGAGCGTACGAGCAGTACTTC,CAWSVDRAYEQYF
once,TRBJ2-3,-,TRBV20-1,TGCAGTGCTAGAGACCCGGGGGAGAGCACAGATACGCAGTATTTT,CSARDPGESTDTQYF
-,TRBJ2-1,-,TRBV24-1,TGTGCGGCCGGAAACAATGAGCAGTTCTTC,CAAGNNEQFF
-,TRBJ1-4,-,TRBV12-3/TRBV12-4,TGTGCCAGCAGGGAGTCGGGATCCCCAAAACTGTTTTTT,CASRESGSPKLFF
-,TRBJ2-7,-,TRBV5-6,TGTGCCAGCAGCTTTATTGGACACTCCTACGAGCAGTACTTC,CASSFIGHSYEQYF
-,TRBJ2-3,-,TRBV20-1,TGCAGTGCTAGAGATGTGAGGGGATCAGATACGCAGTATTTT,CSARDVRGSDTQYF
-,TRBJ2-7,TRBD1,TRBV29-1,TGCAGCGCAACAGGGGGCTTCTACGAGCAGTACTTC,CSATGGFYEQYF
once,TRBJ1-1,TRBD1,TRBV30,TGTGCCTGGGGACAGGGTAGAGGAACTGAAGCTTTCTTT,CAWGQGRGTEAFF
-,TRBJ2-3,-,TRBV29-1,TGCAGCGTTGAAACAGGGACAGATACGCAGTATTTT,CSVETGTDTQYF
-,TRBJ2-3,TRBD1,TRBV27,TGTGCCAGCAGCCAACGGCAGGGGGTTGGCACAGATACGCAGTATTTT,CASSQRQGVGTDTQYF
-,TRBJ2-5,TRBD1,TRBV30,TGTGCCTGGGAACGACAGGGCTTGGGGACCCAGTACTTC,CAWERQGLGTQYF
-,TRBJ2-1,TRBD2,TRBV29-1,TGCAGCGCCCCCTCCAGCGGGGAAGATTCCTACAATGAGCAGTTCTTC,CSAPSSGEDSYNEQFF
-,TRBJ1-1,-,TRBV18,TGTGCCAGCTCACCAAGGTCCGAAGCGAACACTGAAGCTTTCTTT,CASSPRSEANTEAFF
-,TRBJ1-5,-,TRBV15,TGTGCCACCACATACAGCCCCAATCAGCCCCAGCATTTT,CATTYSPNQPQHF
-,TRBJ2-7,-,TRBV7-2,TGTGCCAGCAGCGAAACAGCCACAGTTACCTACGAGCAGTACTTC,CASSETATVTYEQYF
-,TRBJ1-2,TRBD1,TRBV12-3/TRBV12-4,TGTGCCAGCAGTTTACGGGACAGGGGGCCCTATGGCTACACCTTC,CASSLRDRGPYGYTF
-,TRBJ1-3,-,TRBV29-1,TGCAGCACCCGGGGAGCCGGAAACACCATATATTTT,CSTRGAGNTIYF
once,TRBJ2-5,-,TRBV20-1,TGCAGTGCTAGGGGAGGGGGTCCGGCCGAGACCCAGTACTTC,CSARGGGPAETQYF
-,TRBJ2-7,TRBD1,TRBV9,TGTGCCAGCAGCCTCGGACAGGGCCCCTCCTACGAGCAGTACTTC,CASSLGQGPSYEQYF
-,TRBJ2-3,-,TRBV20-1,TGCAGTGCTAGCGGTCCTTTGGCGCAGTATTTT,CSASGPLAQYF
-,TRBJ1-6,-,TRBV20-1,TGCAGTGCTAGCAGGGTGAATGGTTCACCCCTCCACTTT,CSASRVNGSPLHF
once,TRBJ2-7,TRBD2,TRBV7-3,TGTGCCAGCAGCCCCACCGGACTAGAGAGGGAGCAGTACTTC,CASSPTGLEREQYF
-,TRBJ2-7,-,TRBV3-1,TGTGCCAGCAGCCAAGTTATAAGCGGGCCCTACGAGCAGTACTTC,CASSQVISGPYEQYF
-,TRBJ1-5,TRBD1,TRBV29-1,TGCAGCGTTCGGACAGGGGATCAGCCCCAGCATTTT,CSVRTGDQPQHF
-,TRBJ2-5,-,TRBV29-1,TGCAGCGTTCGTGGACGACAGGTGGAGACCCAGTACTTC,CSVRGRQVETQYF
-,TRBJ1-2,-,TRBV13,TGTGCCAGCAGCCGTATCCCAGGCCAAAAGGCCGGCTACACCTTC,CASSRIPGQKAGYTF
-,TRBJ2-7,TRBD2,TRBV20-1,TGCAGTGCTCGCGGGACTAGTCGCGAGCAGTACTTC,CSARGTSREQYF
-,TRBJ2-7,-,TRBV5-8,TGTGCCAGCAGGCCCGAGTCTGGTCCTCGCGAGCAGTACTTC,CASRPESGPREQYF
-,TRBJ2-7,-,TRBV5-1,TGCGCCAGCAGCTCCGGTCCCGACTCCTACGAGCAGTACTTC,CASSSGPDSYEQYF
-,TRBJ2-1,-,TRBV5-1,TGCGCCAGCAGCTTGGGGGGACTGGACAATGAGCAGTTCTTC,CASSLGGLDNEQFF
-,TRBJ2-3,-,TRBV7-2,TGTGCCAGTAGTTATTCCACAGATACGCAGTATTTT,CASSYSTDTQYF
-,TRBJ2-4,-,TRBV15,TGTGCCACCAGCAGAGACCCGGGGGGCGAAGACATTCAGTACTTC,CATSRDPGGEDIQYF
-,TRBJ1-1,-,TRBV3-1,TGTGCCAGCAGCCAAGAAGGGCGGTACACTGAAGCTTTCTTT,CASSQEGRYTEAFF
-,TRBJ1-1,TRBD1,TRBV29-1,TGCAGCGTGACAGGGTTGAACACTGAAGCTTTCTTT,CSVTGLNTEAFF
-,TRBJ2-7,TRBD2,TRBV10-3,TGTGCCACCCAACAGACTAGCGGGGGATACGAGCAGTACTTC,CATQQTSGGYEQYF
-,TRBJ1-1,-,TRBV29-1,TGCAGCGTTGAAGGTGGCTTGGAGAACACTGAAGCTTTCTTT,CSVEGGLENTEAFF
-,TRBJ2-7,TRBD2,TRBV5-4,TGTGCCAGCAGCTTGGTGGGAGCGGGAGAGCAGTACTTC,CASSLVGAGEQYF
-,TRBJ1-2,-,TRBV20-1,TGCAGTGCTGATACCGGGACCCCCGAGCACTATGGCTACACCTTC,CSADTGTPEHYGYTF
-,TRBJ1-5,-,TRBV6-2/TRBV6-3,TGTGCCAGCAGACGAGAGGGCAATCAGCCCCAGCATTTT,CASRREGNQPQHF
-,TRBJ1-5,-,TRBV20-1,TGCAGTGCTAGAGATTTGGCAGAACTTAGCAATCAGCCCCAGCATTTT,CSARDLAELSNQPQHF
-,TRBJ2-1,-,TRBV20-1,TGCAGTGCTAGTTCAAGCCCCAGAGGTCGGGAGCAGTTCTTC,CSASSSPRGREQFF
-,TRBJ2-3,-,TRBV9,TGTGCCAGCAGCGTAGCAATACTCACAGATACGCAGTATTTT,CASSVAILTDTQYF
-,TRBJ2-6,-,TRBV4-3,TGCGCCAGCAGCCTGCAAACTGGGGCCAACGTCCTGACTTTC,CASSLQTGANVLTF
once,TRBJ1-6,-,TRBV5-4,TGTGCCAGCAGCCCAATCAGGGGCGACAATTCACCCCTCCACTTT,CASSPIRGDNSPLHF
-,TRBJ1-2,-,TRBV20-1,TGCAGTGCTAGAATGGGAGTAGGCTATGGCTACACCTTC,CSARMGVGYGYTF
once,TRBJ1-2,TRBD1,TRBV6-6,TGTGCCAGCACCCAGGGACAGACCTATAACTATGGCTACACCTTC,CASTQGQTYNYGYTF
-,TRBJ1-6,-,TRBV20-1,TGCAGTGCTCATCAAGCCAATAATTCACCCCTCCACTTT,CSAHQANNSPLHF